This T cell receptor (beta chain) was captured in a study of blood T cell repertoires in COVID-19. Study details: The cDNA or gDNA used as material had been derived from T cells, B-cell-depleted T cells, or PBMCs.

Trimming left V 1 base short and J 8 bases short, with 15 bases between. This CDR3 has 15 amino acids. In germline, CDR1 is SGDLS, CDR2 YYNGEE. TCRdb's table, derived via immunoSEQ multiplex PCR, lists solely in-frame clones and lacks some. In the table there are roughly 45,000 clones, over 80% of which are singletons. This receptor was taken from a human donor in a cohort sampled during active COVID-19. Sequenced material: peripheral blood. This chain joins TRBV9 and TRBJ1-4, with TRBD1 as a possible D gene (5 bases). CDR3 region: CASSVNGIDSEKLFF. DNA of the CDR3: TGTGCCAGCAGCGTAAATGGGATTGACAGCGAAAAACTGTTTTTT.